This T cell receptor beta chain was captured in a study of T cell responses to AZD1222 COVID-19 vaccine. Study observations and caveats: White British donors predominated, females outnumbered males, and clonal diversity was possibly underestimated.

TCRdb's table, derived via immunoSEQ multiplex PCR, lists solely in-frame clones and lacks some. The top ten hold approximately 6.5% of the sample, which has some 140,000 clones, over 80% seen once. Germline CDR1 is MGHRA and CDR2 is YSYEKL. CDR3 length equals 15 residues. V lost 0 bases and J lost 10; bases outside the gene matches: 3. Notes on this clone: Its antigen remains unknown.

The sample in question was peripheral blood, obtained 28 days after the second AZD1222 dose. This TCR came from an adult who received the AZD1222 COVID-19 vaccine. The chain carries TRBV4-1 and TRBJ2-1; 13 nucleotides match TRBD2. CDR3 sequence reads: CASSQEGLAGEEQFF. For the CDR3, the DNA is TGCGCCAGCAGCCAAGAAGGACTAGCGGGAGAGGAGCAGTTCTTC.